The present entry profiles one T cell receptor (beta chain) with its context. A single base separates this from a much larger clone, so it may be a read error. The CDR3 covers 15 residues. The trim removed 3 bases at V and 1 base at J, leaving 2 bases unmatched. Germline V CDR1 and CDR2: LNHDA, SQIVND (reference sequence). This record belongs to a study of early T cells in non-severe SARS-CoV-2 infection. TCRdb re-called the 5' RACE reads with MiXCR, one entry per CDR3 protein. The sample holds some 80,000 distinct CDR3 sequences, 12% to 15% seen once. The chain joins TRBV19 to TRBJ2-3; 9 bases are shared with TRBD2. The material sequenced was whole blood. The sequence came from an adult who was a healthcare worker with PCR-confirmed SARS-CoV-2 infection or an uninfected control (not recorded which). CDR3 in amino acids: CASSIQRGGTDTQYF. The CDR3 nucleotides are TGTGCCAGTAGTATCCAGCGGGGGGGCACAGATACGCAGTATTTT.